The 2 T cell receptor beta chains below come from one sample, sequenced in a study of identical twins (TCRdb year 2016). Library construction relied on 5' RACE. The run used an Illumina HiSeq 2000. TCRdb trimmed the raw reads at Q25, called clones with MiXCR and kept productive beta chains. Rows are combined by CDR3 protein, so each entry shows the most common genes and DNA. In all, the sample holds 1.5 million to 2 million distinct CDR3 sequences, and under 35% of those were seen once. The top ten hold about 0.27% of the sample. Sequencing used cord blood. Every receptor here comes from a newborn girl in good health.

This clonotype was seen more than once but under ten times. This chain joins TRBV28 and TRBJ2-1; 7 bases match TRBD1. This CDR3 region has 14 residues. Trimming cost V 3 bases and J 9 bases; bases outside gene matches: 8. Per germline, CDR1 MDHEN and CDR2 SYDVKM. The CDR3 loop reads CASSLTGWAPEQFF. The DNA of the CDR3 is TGTGCCAGCAGTTTGACAGGGTGGGCTCCTGAGCAGTTCTTC.

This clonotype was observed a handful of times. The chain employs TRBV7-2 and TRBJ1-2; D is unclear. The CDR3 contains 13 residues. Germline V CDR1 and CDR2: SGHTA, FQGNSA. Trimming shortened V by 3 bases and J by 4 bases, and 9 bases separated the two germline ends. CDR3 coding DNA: TGTGCCAGCAGCTTCGGGTCCGGCTATGGCTACACCTTC. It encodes CASSFGSGYGYTF.